This TCR beta chain was documented in a study of shared clonotypes between healthy human individuals (dated by TCRdb to 2018 to 2020). General notes on the study: The cohort comprised two women and a few men aged 18 to 49 years. For each donor, CD4 naive and CD4 memory were each run on three plates, CD8 naive on two plates, and CD8 memory on one plate. To estimate repertoire size and how much clonotype sharing occurs between individuals, the study deeply sequenced the blood TCR repertoires of about five healthy adults. To increase sequencing depth and limit assay-specific biases, TCR repertoire library preparation and sequencing were carried out by different laboratories using diverse techniques. Leukapheresis yielded between about 0.9 and 10 billion PBMCs per donor.

For the CD8 naive samples, CD45RO-negative cells were positively selected for CCR7, yielding a CD45RA+CCR7+ population from which TemRA cells were excluded. The donors were healthy, HIV-negative adults with no recently reported acute infections or vaccinations. Every donor was a Caucasian adult residing in Nashville, Tennessee, USA. After blood collection by leukapheresis, PBMCs were isolated using Ficoll-Histopaque density gradient centrifugation and then cryopreserved in the vapor phase of liquid nitrogen. Purity and quantity of every magnetically sorted T cell population were checked by analytical flow cytometry. Genomic DNA was isolated from each sorted fraction and quantified by UV absorbance on a Nanodrop 2000c. Concerning this clone: Its antigen remains unidentified. Base qualities are not at hand, and no much larger clone is one base apart.

There are 17 amino acids in the CDR3, from cysteine to phenylalanine inclusive. The CDR3 DNA has 51 bases and is translated from base 1. The trim is 3 bases for V and 0 bases for J, with a gap of 12 bases between the germline ends. The germline V gene gives CDR1 as ENHRY and CDR2 as SYGVKD. Using the deep immunoSEQ assay, multiplex PCR amplified TCR CDR3 regions from genomic DNA. For each cell subset, the extracted genomic DNA was distributed evenly across all wells of several immunoSEQ 96-well plates, and each plate served as one replicate. For sorted subsets, around 0.2 ug genomic DNA, equal to tens of thousands of T cell genomes, was loaded into each replicate PCR. The purified libraries were quantified using a Qubit 3.0 fluorometer, sized with a Bioanalyzer 2100, and then quantified again using the KAPA Library Quantification kit. Every immunoSEQ 96-well plate was sequenced on a separate single-read 150-cycle Illumina NextSeq 550 flow cell. Under the source paper's analysis protocol: Because the immunoSEQ output held only junctional sequences and lacked quality scores, the filtering could not match the filtering applied to full-length reads. Sequences were annotated with PyIR, a Python wrapper for IgBLAST v1.9, using IMGT germline references to assign V/J genes and CDR3. Any read was removed if the V/J assignment was weak (E-value above 1e-6), the CDR3 was missing, or the read contained stop codons, out-of-frame junctions, or ambiguous translated residues. V3J clonotypes were defined as sequences sharing an identical inferred V gene, J gene, and CDR3 amino acid sequence. Percentage overlap between repertoires was calculated by dividing the number of shared unique clonotypes by the size of the smaller repertoire. Three approaches were used to assess repertoire richness: RTK rarefaction, the Chao1 estimator, and Recon v2.1 estimates of unobserved clonotypes. OLGA was used to compute generation probabilities for all TCRbeta clonotypes that the gDNA method yielded from a handful of donors. TCRdb took over this immuneACCESS table, retaining in-frame rearrangements with V and J assigned. Such tables are incomplete; in checked studies, under half of the missing clones stem from an unresolved V gene, and the remainder is unexplained. V and J calls and clone size are given by that table; D and trimming were obtained from the DNA. The sample includes approximately 2,200,000 clones, with approximately 94% observed a single time. The ten largest make up 1.5% to 2% of the sample.

Broad study findings and their caveats: Compared with non-shared clonotypes, clonotypes shared by all four sorted-subset donors had higher generation probabilities. Only blood was sampled, and tissue TCR repertoires likely differ from those in blood. Approximately 5% of naive CD4, 3.5% of naive CD8, approximately 2.2% of memory CD4, and approximately 0.4% of memory CD8 clonotypes were shared across a few donors. Pairwise subsampling indicated that sequencing depth was expected to affect the degree of clonotype sharing among donors. Naive subsets generally had larger estimated clonotype richness than memory subsets. Rarefaction of sorted-subset datasets indicated incomplete sequencing despite the large sequencing depth. The genetic and exposure-history diversity represented was limited by the small number of donors.

Sequencing input: naive CD8+ T cells from PBMCs. The cell subset or site label of this sample denotes: CD45RA+CCR7+. The rearrangement combines TRBV10-3 with TRBJ2-6; tentative D gene TRBD1, with 5 bases matching. This receptor was obtained from a young man in good health. Some clones in this sample may be carry-over from other donors' samples. The CDR3 reads CAISDRDSDSGANVLTF. The DNA reads as follows: TGTGCCATCAGTGACAGGGATTCAGACTCTGGGGCCAACGTCCTGACTTTC.